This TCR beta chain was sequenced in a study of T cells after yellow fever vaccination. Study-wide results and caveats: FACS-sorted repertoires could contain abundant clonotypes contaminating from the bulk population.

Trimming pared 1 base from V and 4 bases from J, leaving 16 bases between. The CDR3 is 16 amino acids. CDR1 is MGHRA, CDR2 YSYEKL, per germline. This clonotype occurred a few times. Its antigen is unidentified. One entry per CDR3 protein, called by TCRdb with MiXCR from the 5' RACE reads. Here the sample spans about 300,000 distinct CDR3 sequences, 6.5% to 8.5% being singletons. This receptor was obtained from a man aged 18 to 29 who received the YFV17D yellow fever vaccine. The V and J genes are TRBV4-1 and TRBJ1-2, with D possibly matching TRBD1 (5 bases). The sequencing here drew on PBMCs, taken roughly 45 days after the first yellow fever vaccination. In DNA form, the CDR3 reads TGCGCCAGCAGCCAAGGCGACGTGACAGCCCTCTATGGCTACACCTTC. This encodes CASSQGDVTALYGYTF.